The sequence of this TCR beta chain was determined in a study of blood T cell repertoires in COVID-19. For the study at large: Samples taken during acute and convalescent COVID-19 were collected in the United States, Italy and Spain. The cDNA or gDNA used as material had been derived from T cells, B-cell-depleted T cells, or PBMCs.

In the authors' methods: How many nucleated cells were present was estimated from reference gene primer amplification. Here immunoSEQ multiplex PCR was the method, and the copy in TCRdb shows in-frame clones only, minus some. D and trimming come from the DNA, and the V and J calls and clone size come from that table. There are some 160,000 clones in the sample; approximately 92% occur only once, and approximately 2.8% lies in the top ten. Trimming shortened V by 7 bases and J by 4 bases, and 13 bases separated the two germline ends. CDR3 size: 13 residues. The germline CDR1 and CDR2 sequences are MDHEN and SYDVKM.

The specimen sequenced was peripheral blood. The origin of this receptor is a woman in her sixties or seventies with active COVID-19. V is TRBV28 and J is TRBJ1-2; D uncertain. CDR3 DNA sequence: TGTGCCAGCACTCTAACGGGGAGCTATGGCTACACCTTC. Translation: CASTLTGSYGYTF.